This entry describes one TCR beta chain. Its antigen is not identified. The data are from a study of a mutant IDH1 vaccine in newly diagnosed glioma. Background on the study: Patients previously underwent radiotherapy, temozolomide, or both, and most underwent both.

The CDR3 is 14 amino acids. CDR1 and CDR2 (germline): SGHKS, YYEKEE (reference sequence). Deletions cut 1 base from V and 4 bases from J, with 11 bases between. Profiled with immunoSEQ multiplex PCR; TCRdb holds only in-frame clones, not every one. The profile shows 39,000 or so clones, around 78% of them singletons. Study conclusions and caveats: Evidence of vaccine-induced immune responses was documented in 85% to 95% of patients.

The time point was: week 5, during vaccination. Mutant IDH1 20-mer peptide, at 300 ug, made up each vaccine dose, with topical imiquimod. The donors' diagnosis was new WHO grade 3 or 4 astrocytoma that was IDH1-mutant and ATRX-lost. V and J are TRBV5-5 and TRBJ1-2; D unresolved. The TCR comes from a middle-aged man with glioma. Sequences were derived from PBMCs, sampled from a glioma patient whose treatment included an IDH1 peptide vaccine. This CDR3 is CASSLRGVSYGYTF. The CDR3 bases are TGTGCCAGCAGCTTGCGCGGCGTTAGCTATGGCTACACCTTC.